The 5 T cell receptor beta chains below come from one sample, sequenced in a study of blood T cell repertoires in COVID-19. Measured with immunoSEQ multiplex PCR; TCRdb has only the in-frame clones, and not every one. Found here are 56,000 or so clones, 84% of them singletons; the top ten hold approximately 2.6%. Sequencing was carried out using peripheral blood. The receptors were gathered from a man between 45 and 60 years old with acute or convalescent COVID-19.

V and J are TRBV10-3 and TRBJ2-5; 7 bases map to TRBD2. This CDR3 comprises 16 residues. Germline V lookup: CDR1 ENHRY, CDR2 SYGVKD. Losses at the gene ends were 3 bases for V and 1 base for J; bases not matched to a gene: 8. CDR3 nucleotides: TGTGCCATCAGTGACCCGGGACTAATCCCCCAAGAGACCCAGTACTTC. Translated, it gives CAISDPGLIPQETQYF.

This rearrangement joins TRBV5-1 to TRBJ1-1; 11 bases match TRBD1. The CDR3 covers 14 residues. Unmatched junction bases numbered 6, after V lost 4 bases and J lost 7 bases. Germline V lookup: CDR1 SGHRS, CDR2 YFSETQ. The CDR3 DNA reads TGCGCCAGCAGCATGGACAGGGGGCGGAGTGAAGCTTTCTTT. This encodes CASSMDRGRSEAFF.

The chain uses TRBV16 and TRBJ2-3; a possible D gene is TRBD1 (6 bases). The CDR3 contains 14 residues. Germline CDR1 is KGHSY and CDR2 is FQNENV. Trimming took 4 bases from V and 6 from J, leaving 14 bases between them. This chain's CDR3 is CASSLYGQYDTQYF. CDR3 DNA: TGTGCCAGCAGCCTATACGGACAGTATGATACGCAGTATTTT.

This chain joins TRBV2 and TRBJ2-1; 8 nucleotides agree with TRBD1. Germline-derived CDR1 and CDR2 are SNHLY and FYNNEI. CDR3 length equals 14 residues. V trimming: 3 bases; J trimming: 7 bases; junction bases outside the gene matches: 5. The CDR3 here is CASSERTGFNEQFF. CDR3 bases: TGTGCCAGCAGTGAGAGGACAGGGTTTAATGAGCAGTTCTTC.

The rearrangement joins TRBV7-3 to TRBJ1-1; 7 positions match TRBD1. Trimming removed 2 bases from V and 4 bases from J; junction bases left unmatched: 1. This CDR3 spans 13 amino acids. The germline V gene has CDR1 SGHTA and CDR2 FQGTGA. The DNA of the CDR3 is TGTGCCAGCAGCTTATCAGGGGGCACTGAAGCTTTCTTT. It specifies CASSLSGGTEAFF.